The sequence of this T cell receptor beta chain was determined in a study of shared clonotypes between healthy human individuals. DNA at 150 to 200 ng, 30,000 or so T cell genomes, went into sorted-subset replicate PCRs. The table came from immunoSEQ multiplex PCR; TCRdb's copy has only in-frame clones and leaves some out. The sample has about 2.5 million clones; 85% to 95% are singletons. The germline CDR1 and CDR2 sequences are SGHKS and YYEKEE (reference sequence). The CDR3 totals 13 residues. V gave up 2 bases and J gave up 3 bases, with 9 bases separating them. The receptor was derived from a man younger than 35 in good health. Some clones in this sample may be carry-over from other donors' samples. The genes are TRBV5-5 and TRBJ2-7; no reliable D call. The specimen was naive CD4+ T cells from PBMCs. Documented subset: CD45RA+ positively selected. The CDR3: CASSLRFLYEQYF. DNA for the CDR3: TGTGCCAGCAGCTTACGGTTCCTCTACGAGCAGTACTTC.